What follows describes a single T cell receptor beta chain. The germline V gene encodes CDR1 MNHEY and CDR2 SVGAGI. Trimming removed 8 bases from V and 2 bases from J; junction bases left unmatched: 8. This CDR3 region has 14 residues. The sample belongs to a study of PD-1 blockade in classical Hodgkin lymphoma. Following autologous stem cell transplantation, relapse occurred in every patient, and exposure to brentuximab vedotin varied. Profiling relied on immunoSEQ multiplex PCR, and the TCRdb table lists in-frame clones only, not all of them. The table includes roughly 92,000 clones, roughly 92% detected once.

The chain joins TRBV6-5 to TRBJ2-7, with 8 bases that match TRBD2. Sequences were derived from peripheral blood mononuclear cells (PBMCs), sampled at baseline. The TCR was taken from a human donor with classical Hodgkin lymphoma. In nucleotides, the CDR3 is TGTGCCAGCGCCTTAGCGGGATCGGCCTACGAGCAGTACTTC. Residues: CASALAGSAYEQYF.